The 10 T cell receptor beta chains presented below share a single source sample, sequenced in a study of blood T cell repertoires in COVID-19. Sequenced by immunoSEQ multiplex PCR; TCRdb stores in-frame clones only, minus some. Of some 25,000 clones listed, around 92% are singletons. Specimen: peripheral blood. These receptors were collected from a man between 65 and 85 years old with active COVID-19.

The chain uses TRBV5-1 and TRBJ2-3, with TRBD1 identical over 8 bases. From germline, CDR1 is SGHRS and CDR2 YFSETQ. This CDR3 region has 16 residues. J lost 2 bases, V lost 4 bases, and 9 bases had no gene match. CDR3 DNA sequence: TGCGCCAGCAGCCCCGGGACAGGCCGAAACACAGATACGCAGTATTTT. Protein sequence: CASSPGTGRNTDTQYF.

The chain couples TRBV9 to TRBJ2-3; D unclear. Trimming took 0 bases from V and 4 from J, leaving 12 bases between them. This CDR3 comprises 15 residues. The germline gives CDR1 SGDLS, CDR2 YYNGEE. CDR3 sequence (DNA): TGTGCCAGCAGCGTAGGGAGATTTGGCTCAGATACGCAGTATTTT. Protein product: CASSVGRFGSDTQYF.

Concerning this clone itself: The junction departs from germline at one end; a sequencing error may be responsible. J is TRBJ2-2 and V is TRBV3-1 (or the pseudogene TRBV3-2); tentative D call: TRBD2 (5 bases). Germline loops: CDR1 LGHDT, CDR2 YNNKEL (reference sequence). There are 10 residues in the CDR3. CDR3 residues: CASKRWGAVF. CDR3 DNA: TGTGCCAGCAAACGGTGGGGAGCTGTTTTT.

The rearrangement joins TRBV28 to TRBJ2-7; 10 nucleotides agree with TRBD1. The CDR3 contains 16 residues. Trimming took 1 base from V and 3 from J; bases not matched to a gene: 6. Germline assignment: CDR1 MDHEN and CDR2 SYDVKM. The CDR3 DNA reads TGTGCCAGCAGTTTATACGGGACAGGGGCCGACTACGAGCAGTACTTC. This translates into CASSLYGTGADYEQYF.

The rearrangement joins TRBV7-2 to TRBJ1-3; 9 bases are shared with TRBD1. Germline CDR1 is SGHTA and CDR2 is FQGNSA. With V trimmed by 5 bases and J by 3 bases, 2 bases remained unmatched. The CDR3 consists of 14 residues. The DNA for the CDR3 is TGTGCCAGCAGCAGACAGGGGGGTGGAAACACCATATATTTT. This sequence encodes CASSRQGGGNTIYF.

The chain combines TRBV19 with TRBJ1-5; 7 nucleotides align to TRBD1. V trimming: 5 bases; J trimming: 2 bases; junction bases outside the gene matches: 12. This CDR3 contains 17 residues. In germline, CDR1 is LNHDA, CDR2 SQIVND (reference sequence). The CDR3 loop is CASSVLQGRNGNQPQHF. In DNA form, the CDR3 reads TGTGCCAGTAGTGTATTACAGGGGAGGAACGGCAATCAGCCCCAGCATTTT.

The rearrangement joins TRBV5-1 to TRBJ2-5, with D possibly matching TRBD2 (5 bases). This CDR3 region has 15 residues. V lost 4 bases to trimming and J lost 2 bases, with 15 bases between them. Germline loops: CDR1 SGHRS, CDR2 YFSETQ. The CDR3 coding sequence is TGCGCCAGCAGCCCCGGTGTTCGAGGGCAAGAGACCCAGTACTTC. Encoded protein: CASSPGVRGQETQYF.

The V and J genes are TRBV4-3 and TRBJ2-5; D possibly corresponds to TRBD1 (5 bases). V shed 4 bases and J shed 1 base, with 10 bases lying between them. The CDR3 is 14 amino acids. Germline loops: CDR1 LGHNA, CDR2 YSLEER. The CDR3 DNA follows: TGCGCCAGCAGCCTTCACCAGGGCCAAGAGACCCAGTACTTC. The encoded protein is CASSLHQGQETQYF.

The rearrangement uses TRBV7-6 and TRBJ2-7; 7 positions agree with TRBD2. The length of the CDR3 is 14 residues. CDR1 and CDR2 (germline): SGHVS, FNYEAQ. The V segment lost 1 base and the J segment 9 bases; nucleotides outside the gene matches: 9. CDR3 DNA: TGTGCCAGCAGCTTAGAGCGCGGGAGTAGCGGGCAGTACTTC. Translated, it gives CASSLERGSSGQYF.

V usage is TRBV7-3 and J usage is TRBJ2-7, with a tentative D call TRBD1 (5 bases). Germline CDR1 is SGHTA and CDR2 is FQGTGA. This CDR3 region has 15 residues. V was trimmed by 5 bases and J by 3 bases, leaving 17 bases between them. For the CDR3, the DNA is TGTGCCAGCAGCCCACGCCCAGGACATGTCTACGAGCAGTACTTC. Encoded protein: CASSPRPGHVYEQYF.